This T cell receptor (beta chain) was obtained from a study of identical twins. In regard to this clonotype: What it binds is not known.

Study-level findings and limits: Memory repertoires showed no such pattern, whereas abundant cord blood beta clonotypes carried fewer insertions. Out-of-frame TCR alpha sharing observed in monozygotic twins exceeded model estimates.

TCRdb re-analysed the 5' RACE reads in MiXCR, keeping a single row per CDR3 protein. The sample has some 500,000 distinct CDR3 sequences, about 14% seen once. CDR3 length: 12 amino acids. Trimming took off 9 bases at V and 9 bases at J, with 18 bases between the two ends. Germline CDR1 is MDHEN and CDR2 is SYDVKM. These data also formed part of another study, on yellow fever vaccine responses in identical twins.

This clonotype originated in a woman between 18 and 30 years old in good health. This chain connects TRBV28 to TRBJ2-7; D gene uncertain. Sequencing was performed on CD4+ T cells sorted from blood. The CDR3 DNA follows: TGTGCCAGTACAAACTCTCGGCCGGGGCAGTACTTC. It yields the protein CASTNSRPGQYF.